The rows below give T cell receptor beta chains drawn from one sample of a study of Ad26.COV2.S vaccination and SARS-CoV-2 variants. Clones were read by immunoSEQ multiplex PCR, and TCRdb kept only the in-frame ones, dropping some. This sample yields hundreds of thousands of clones, of which roughly 90% are seen a single time; around 1.4% belongs to the top ten. The sequenced sample was peripheral blood, obtained in a trial of Ad26.COV2.S vaccine versus placebo. The origin of the receptors is a person aged 18 to 59 who received the Ad26.COV2.S COVID-19 vaccine or a placebo. Both conserved end residues are part of each CDR3. A D gene is named only where the DNA matches it firmly. Not all rows give a size; the values are once, few, many and, for expanded clones, a class.

d_gene	v_gene	j_gene	abundance	CDR3aa	CDR3nt
.	TRBV19	TRBJ1-5	few	CASSMGPPGQPQHF	TGTGCCAGTAGTATGGGGCCTCCCGGTCAGCCCCAGCATTTT
TRBD1	TRBV27	TRBJ2-7	.	CASSLFHTGADSYEQYF	TGTGCCAGCAGTTTATTCCACACAGGGGCTGACTCCTACGAGCAGTACTTC
.	TRBV4-3	TRBJ2-1	once	CASSQGYYNEQFF	TGCGCCAGCAGCCAGGGGTACTACAATGAGCAGTTCTTC
.	TRBV2	TRBJ2-3	.	CASTKLIGGEGDTQYF	TGTGCCAGCACCAAACTAATTGGAGGAGAGGGAGATACGCAGTATTTT
TRBD2	TRBV5-6	TRBJ2-1	.	CASSLSSGGDNEQFF	TGTGCCAGCAGCTTGTCAAGCGGGGGGGACAATGAGCAGTTCTTC
.	TRBV21-1	TRBJ1-1	.	CASSKGERLGGILRHTEAFF	TGTGCCAGCAGCAAAGGCGAAAGGTTAGGAGGGATTCTTAGGCACACTGAAGCTTTCTTT
TRBD2	TRBV11-2	TRBJ2-3	.	CASSSPAGGRTDTQYF	TGTGCCAGCAGCTCCCCAGCGGGGGGGAGAACAGATACGCAGTATTTT
.	TRBV18	TRBJ1-5	.	CASSPGQNQPQHF	TGTGCCAGCTCACCAGGGCAGAATCAGCCCCAGCATTTT
.	TRBV29-1	TRBJ1-2	.	CSVASSRGYTF	TGCAGCGTTGCCAGTTCGCGTGGCTACACCTTC
.	TRBV10-3	TRBJ2-5	.	CAISEVQGETQYF	TGTGCCATCAGTGAGGTGCAAGGGGAGACCCAGTACTTC
.	TRBV7-2	TRBJ1-6	.	CASSLVVTGNSPLHF	TGTGCCAGCAGCTTAGTGGTCACGGGGAATTCACCCCTCCACTTT
.	TRBV5-1	TRBJ1-5	.	CASSLEPANQPQHF	TGCGCCAGCAGCTTGGAACCAGCTAATCAGCCCCAGCATTTT
TRBD1	TRBV6-6	TRBJ2-3	.	CASIDGGQGLDTQYF	TGTGCCAGCATCGACGGAGGACAGGGGTTAGATACGCAGTATTTT
TRBD1	TRBV7-9	TRBJ1-4	.	CASSSPGGQGSAKLFF	TGTGCCAGCAGCTCTCCAGGGGGACAGGGTTCGGCAAAACTGTTTTTT
TRBD2	TRBV3-1/TRBV3-2	TRBJ2-3	.	CASSRLAGGDTQYF	TGTGCCAGCAGCCGACTAGCGGGGGGGGATACGCAGTATTTT
TRBD2	TRBV4-3	TRBJ2-7	.	CASSQDLVGTSGAYEQYF	TGCGCCAGCAGCCAAGATCTTGTCGGGACTAGCGGAGCCTACGAGCAGTACTTC
TRBD1	TRBV12-3/TRBV12-4	TRBJ1-1	.	CATNRGGTEAFF	TGTGCCACCAACAGGGGGGGGACTGAAGCTTTCTTT
.	TRBV25-1	TRBJ2-7	.	CASGRDAYEQYF	TGTGCCAGCGGCCGGGACGCCTACGAGCAGTACTTC
.	TRBV30	TRBJ2-2	.	CAWSVRTGELFF	TGTGCCTGGAGTGTAAGGACCGGGGAGCTGTTTTTT
.	TRBV5-1	TRBJ1-1	.	CASSLAPGNTEAFF	TGCGCCAGCAGCTTGGCCCCGGGGAACACTGAAGCTTTCTTT
.	TRBV24-1	TRBJ1-4	.	CATSDSRGAEKLFF	TGTGCCACCAGTGATTCTAGGGGAGCCGAAAAACTGTTTTTT
.	TRBV5-6	TRBJ2-3	.	CASSLQGDTQYF	TGTGCCAGCAGCTTGCAAGGAGATACGCAGTATTTT
.	TRBV3-1/TRBV3-2	TRBJ2-1	.	CASSPYRDNEQFF	TGTGCCAGCAGCCCGTACAGGGATAATGAGCAGTTCTTC
.	TRBV23-1	TRBJ1-1	.	CASWTGPTNTEAFF	TGCGCCAGCTGGACGGGCCCTACGAACACTGAAGCTTTCTTT
TRBD1	TRBV13	TRBJ2-5	.	CASSPGQGVTRETQYF	TGTGCCAGCAGCCCGGGACAGGGGGTAACCCGAGAGACCCAGTACTTC
TRBD1	TRBV4-3	TRBJ2-1	.	CASSRLGQGTRDEQFF	TGCGCCAGCAGCCGGTTAGGACAGGGAACACGCGATGAGCAGTTCTTC
.	TRBV6-5	TRBJ1-5	.	CATTRDGDQPQHF	TGTGCGACAACCAGGGACGGTGATCAGCCCCAGCATTTT
.	TRBV4-3	TRBJ1-6	.	CASSQTGPELYNSPLHF	TGCGCCAGCAGCCAAACCGGGCCAGAGCTCTATAATTCACCCCTCCACTTT
.	TRBV6-5	TRBJ1-2	.	CASGEQAAYGYTF	TGTGCCAGCGGGGAACAGGCCGCCTATGGCTACACCTTC
.	TRBV5-6	TRBJ2-5	.	CASSLDGVSETQYF	TGTGCCAGCAGCTTGGATGGGGTCTCAGAGACCCAGTACTTC
TRBD1	TRBV5-1	TRBJ1-1	.	CASSLWTGGSLNTEAFF	TGCGCCAGCAGCTTGTGGACAGGGGGTTCCCTGAACACTGAAGCTTTCTTT
TRBD1	TRBV5-1	TRBJ1-2	.	CASSLGGGQGGYGYTF	TGCGCCAGCAGCTTGGGAGGGGGACAGGGAGGCTATGGCTACACCTTC
.	TRBV4-1	TRBJ1-2	.	CASSQGGARSYGYTF	TGCGCCAGCAGCCAAGGGGGGGCGCGGAGCTATGGCTACACCTTC
.	TRBV9	TRBJ2-1	.	CASSVVVGGNEQFF	TGTGCCAGCAGCGTAGTAGTGGGCGGCAATGAGCAGTTCTTC
.	TRBV19	TRBJ1-4	.	CASTSRHGDTNEKLFF	TGTGCCAGTACCTCCCGACATGGTGACACTAATGAAAAACTGTTTTTT
.	TRBV19	TRBJ2-5	.	CASSSPGKGQETQYF	TGTGCCAGTAGTTCACCAGGGAAGGGGCAAGAGACCCAGTACTTC
.	TRBV5-1	TRBJ1-2	.	CASSSPDRRGDGYTF	TGCGCCAGCAGCTCCCCGGACCGGAGGGGCGATGGCTACACCTTC
TRBD2	TRBV18	TRBJ2-1	.	CASSPVLAASYNEQFF	TGTGCCAGCTCACCAGTCCTAGCGGCCTCCTACAATGAGCAGTTCTTC
.	TRBV10-3	TRBJ2-3	.	CAGGGPTRSDTQYF	TGTGCGGGGGGAGGCCCTACAAGGAGCGATACGCAGTATTTT
TRBD2	TRBV7-9	TRBJ2-2	.	CASSSSGGARELFF	TGTGCCAGCAGCTCTAGCGGGGGGGCCCGGGAGCTGTTTTTT
.	TRBV7-8	TRBJ1-1	.	CASSLAWRGLNTEAFF	TGTGCCAGCAGCTTAGCCTGGAGGGGGTTGAACACTGAAGCTTTCTTT
.	TRBV30	TRBJ2-2	.	CAWGEQGTGELFF	TGTGCCTGGGGGGAGCAGGGTACCGGGGAGCTGTTTTTT
TRBD1	TRBV25-1	TRBJ2-2	once	CASLRTGSHGELFF	TGTGCCAGCCTAAGGACAGGGTCTCACGGGGAGCTGTTTTTT
.	TRBV5-1	TRBJ2-3	.	CASSLVGGPRKDTQYF	TGCGCCAGCAGCTTGGTCGGGGGCCCGCGGAAAGATACGCAGTATTTT
.	TRBV6-5	TRBJ2-7	.	CASSLQGYEQYF	TGTGCCAGCAGTTTACAGGGCTACGAGCAGTACTTC
TRBD1	TRBV24-1	TRBJ2-2	.	CATSDSGQGTGELFF	TGTGCCACCAGTGATTCCGGACAGGGTACCGGGGAGCTGTTTTTT